Presented here are 7 T cell receptor beta chains from one specimen sequenced in a study of blood T cells in healthy people across ages (dated by TCRdb to between 2014 and 2017). The protocol used for the library was 5' RACE. A second PCR of roughly 7 to 11 cycles was performed with a sample-barcoded 5' primer and a J-beta primer mix. TCRdb trimmed public reads at Q25 via fastp, called clones via MiXCR and kept in-frame beta chains. Duplicate CDR3 protein sequences are folded into a single record with the most common DNA and genes. This sample is represented by approximately 1,700,000 distinct CDR3 sequences; approximately 39% of them were singletons. The ten largest clonotypes hold around 23% of the sample. The sample taken for sequencing was blood. These receptors were taken from a human donor in good health.

With regard to this clonotype: The junction shows a germline mismatch at one end, possibly a read error. This chain connects TRBV29-1 to TRBJ1-1, with 7 bases aligning to TRBD1. Germline assignment: CDR1 SQVTM and CDR2 ANQGSEA. This CDR3 has 13 amino acids. The CDR3: CSVEQGPNTEAFF. Written as DNA, the CDR3 is TGCAGTGTTGAACAGGGGCCCAACACTGAAGCTTTCTTT.

V gene TRBV14 combines with J gene TRBJ2-7; D is perhaps TRBD1 or TRBD2 (5 bases each). The CDR3 is 16 amino acids. Looked up from germline, CDR1 is SGHDN and CDR2 is FVKESK. Trimming pared 1 base from V and 3 bases from J, leaving 16 bases between. The CDR3 protein is CASSQVVGRAGYEQYF. The CDR3 DNA is TGTGCCAGCAGCCAAGTGGTAGGCAGGGCGGGCTACGAGCAGTACTTC.

In its sample, this clonotype was seen a few times. CDR3: CASSLDRQYLNEQFF. CDR3 sequence (DNA): TGCGCCAGCAGCTTGGACCGACAGTACCTCAATGAGCAGTTCTTC. This rearrangement joins TRBV5-1 to TRBJ2-1; weak D call: TRBD1 (5 bases). This CDR3 is built from 15 residues. Germline lookup yields CDR1 SGHRS and CDR2 YFSETQ. Deletions cut 0 bases from V and 6 bases from J, with 13 bases between.

This chain's CDR3 is CARGTSGQPQHF. DNA of the CDR3: TGTGCCAGAGGGACGTCGGGGCAGCCCCAGCATTTT. The rearrangement links TRBV28 to TRBJ1-5, with a possible D match to TRBD1 (5 bases). The germline V gene has CDR1 MDHEN and CDR2 SYDVKM. V lost 9 bases and J 7 bases, leaving 13 bases between the germline ends. CDR3 length: 12 residues.

Comments on this clonotype: No conserved phenylalanine or tryptophan is present at the end of the CDR3, so a read error is the likely explanation. This rearrangement joins TRBV15 to TRBJ2-5, with TRBD1 matching over 8 bases. With V trimmed by 1 base and J by 1 base, 2 bases remained unmatched. CDR1 and CDR2 (germline): LNHNV, YYDKDF (reference sequence). The CDR3 spans 15 residues. CDR3 DNA sequence: TGTGCCACCAGCAGAGGGACAGGGCCCCAAGAGACCCAGTACTGC. It translates to CATSRGTGPQETQYC.

This clonotype occurred a few times. The chain uses TRBV4-3 and TRBJ1-2; perhaps TRBD1 as D (5 bases). The CDR3 extends over 14 amino acids. In germline, CDR1 is LGHNA, CDR2 YSLEER. Between the trimmed V and J ends, which lost 6 bases and 0 bases, there was a span of 11 bases. The CDR3 here is CASSPTASNYGYTF. For the CDR3, the DNA is TGCGCCAGCAGTCCGACAGCTTCTAACTATGGCTACACCTTC.

This clonotype has just a few counts. The chain uses TRBV14 and TRBJ1-2; 10 bases line up with TRBD1. The ends lost 5 bases at V and 8 bases at J; junction bases unmatched: 11. The length of the CDR3 is 15 residues. Germline V gene lookup returns CDR1 SGHDN and CDR2 FVKESK. This CDR3 reads CASSFGGTGDFGYTF. The CDR3 DNA sequence: TGTGCCAGCAGCTTTGGAGGGACAGGGGATTTCGGCTACACCTTC.